This T cell receptor beta chain was sequenced in a study of blood T cell repertoires in COVID-19. Turning to the study itself: Samples came from the United States, Italy and Spain, spanning acute and convalescent COVID-19. PBMCs, B-cell-depleted T cells, or T cells were the source of the cDNA or gDNA that made up the material.

Germline V gene data show CDR1 as LGHDT and CDR2 as YNNKEL (reference sequence). The ends lost 6 bases at V and 7 bases at J; junction bases unmatched: 6. The CDR3 has 14 amino acids. TCRdb keeps only in-frame clones here, not all; method: immunoSEQ multiplex PCR. The data hold about 260,000 clones, with about 88% observed a single time. This clone came up many times. The source of this sequence is a man aged 30 to 45 with active or convalescent COVID-19. The chain joins TRBV3-1 (or the pseudogene TRBV3-2) to TRBJ1-6; 7 bases agree with TRBD1. Sequenced: peripheral blood. The CDR3 protein is CASRLRQGNSPLHF. CDR3 coding DNA: TGTGCCAGCAGACTTCGACAGGGCAATTCACCCCTCCACTTT.